This T cell receptor beta chain was identified during a study of shared clonotypes between healthy human individuals. In germline, CDR1 is MGHRA, CDR2 YSYEKL. This CDR3 has 14 residues. Trimming stripped 4 bases from V and 7 bases from J, with 13 bases between. The assay was immunoSEQ multiplex PCR, and TCRdb's table has in-frame clones only and misses some. The sample records fewer than 2.5 million clones, 93% being singletons. Sequencing was performed on naive CD4+ T cells from PBMCs. Subset of the sample: CD45RA+ positively selected. The V gene is TRBV4-1, the J gene TRBJ2-2; D not resolved. The TCR sequence derives from a man in his late teens or twenties in good health. Some clones in this sample may be carry-over from other donors' samples. This CDR3 reads CASSPTLVIGELFF. DNA of the CDR3: TGCGCCAGCAGCCCAACCCTAGTGATCGGGGAGCTGTTTTTT.